The 18 T cell receptor beta chains below come from one sample, sequenced in a study of chemoradiotherapy in HPV16-positive cancers. Sequenced by immunoSEQ multiplex PCR; TCRdb stores in-frame clones only, minus some. The sample lists some 9,600 clones, roughly 70% seen once, with around an eighth in the top ten. Collection of the sample occurred from a patient who underwent chemoradiotherapy. The receptors come from a human donor with HPV-associated anogenital cancer.

This clone was seen a few times. V gene TRBV7-9 combines with J gene TRBJ2-2, with D possibly being TRBD1 (6 bases). CDR3 length: 16 amino acids. The V gene lost 4 bases and the J gene lost 6 bases, with 18 bases spanning the gap. Germline assignment: CDR1 SEHNR and CDR2 FQNEAQ (reference sequence). CDR3 sequence (DNA): TGTGCCAGCAGCTCGAACAGGGATGTTGCGTCCGGGGAGCTGTTTTTT. Its protein product is CASSSNRDVASGELFF.

This clone is a singleton in its sample. The chain employs TRBV2 and TRBJ1-4; D remains unclear. V lost 10 bases, J lost 8 bases, and 20 bases lay in between. This CDR3 region has 14 residues. Germline CDR1 and CDR2: SNHLY and FYNNEI. The CDR3 loop reads CATSQSSLNEKLFF. CDR3 nucleotides: TGTGCCACTTCTCAGTCCAGTCTCAACGAAAAACTGTTTTTT. The full variable domain, completed using reference TRBV2 and TRBJ1-4, is EPEVTQTPSHQVTQMGQEVILRCVPISNHLYFYWYRQILGQKVEFLVSFYNNEISEKSEIFDDQFSVERPDGSNFTLKIRSTKLEDSAMYFCATSQSSLNEKLFFGSGTQLSVL.

This clone was observed a handful of times. The chain links TRBV5-1 to TRBJ1-1; TRBD1 agrees at 9 bases. This CDR3 comprises 16 residues. V shed 1 base and J 4 bases; nucleotides not matched to a gene: 8. Germline CDR1 and CDR2: SGHRS and YFSETQ. This CDR3 reads CASSLTGGTSVTEAFF. The CDR3 DNA reads TGCGCCAGCAGCTTGACAGGGGGCACATCTGTCACTGAAGCTTTCTTT.

The chain couples TRBV28 to TRBJ2-1, with D possibly matching TRBD1 (6 bases). This CDR3 is 13 amino acids long. V was clipped by 7 bases and J by 2 bases, with 9 bases between them. CDR1 is MDHEN, CDR2 SYDVKM, per germline. The CDR3 nucleotides are TGTGCCAGCATTCAGGGGACCTACAATGAGCAGTTCTTC. Its translation is CASIQGTYNEQFF.

The chain joins TRBV7-2 to TRBJ2-5; D is perhaps TRBD1 (5 bases). Germline CDR1 SGHTA, CDR2 FQGNSA. V lost 2 bases to trimming and J lost 2 bases, with 9 bases between them. This CDR3 is 14 amino acids long. The CDR3 coding sequence is TGTGCCAGCAGCTTAACGACAGTTCAAGAGACCCAGTACTTC. Protein sequence: CASSLTTVQETQYF. Full variable domain (missing parts from reference TRBV7-2 and TRBJ2-5): GAGVSQSPSNKVTEKGKDVELRCDPISGHTALYWYRQSLGQGLEFLIYFQGNSAPDKSGLPSDRFSAERTGGSVSTLTIQRTQQEDSAVYLCASSLTTVQETQYFGPGTRLLVL.

The chain has TRBV4-1 and TRBJ2-7; 9 bases align to TRBD2. V was pared by 0 bases and J by 0 bases, with 3 bases of the junction left unmatched. This CDR3 spans 16 amino acids. Germline lookup yields CDR1 MGHRA and CDR2 YSYEKL. This chain's CDR3 is CASSQELRGGSYEQYF. The CDR3 DNA follows: TGCGCCAGCAGCCAAGAGTTGCGGGGGGGCTCCTACGAGCAGTACTTC.

The J gene is TRBJ2-2, the V gene TRBV5-8; TRBD2 matches 8 bases. J was trimmed by 1 base and V by 2 bases; bases with no gene match: 4. The CDR3 extends over 16 amino acids. Germline CDR1 is SGHTS and CDR2 is YDEGEE. CDR3 in amino acids: CASSLGSGGNTGELFF. DNA for the CDR3: TGTGCCAGCAGCTTAGGCAGCGGGGGGAACACCGGGGAGCTGTTTTTT.

J is TRBJ2-3 and V is TRBV5-1; TRBD2 agrees at 11 bases. The CDR3 spans 18 residues. J was trimmed by 4 bases and V by 1 base; bases with no gene match: 11. Germline V gene data show CDR1 as SGHRS and CDR2 as YFSETQ. DNA for the CDR3: TGCGCCAGCAGCTTGAAGCCTACTAGCGGGGGTGCTGCAGATACGCAGTATTTT. As protein: CASSLKPTSGGAADTQYF.

This clone is a singleton in its sample. The V and J genes are TRBV28 and TRBJ1-6; the D is unclear. This CDR3 spans 14 amino acids. The V gene's germline CDR1 is MDHEN and CDR2 SYDVKM. Trimming cost V 6 bases and J 13 bases, with 19 bases left between them. Written as DNA, the CDR3 is TGTGCCAGCAGATTGTCCGGGCCAATAGCTCCCCTCCACTTT. This codes for CASRLSGPIAPLHF.

The chain couples TRBV2 to TRBJ2-7; no clear D gene. Germline V lookup: CDR1 SNHLY, CDR2 FYNNEI. The CDR3 has 11 residues. Trimming left V 4 bases short and J 3 bases short, with 4 bases between. Written as DNA, the CDR3 is TGTGCCAGCAGTGGAATCTACGAGCAGTACTTC. This translates into CASSGIYEQYF.

The chain has TRBV6-5 and TRBJ1-6; D gene ambiguous. Germline V gives CDR1 MNHEY, CDR2 SVGAGI. The CDR3 extends over 13 amino acids. Trimming shortened V by 4 bases and J by 6 bases, and 7 bases separated the two germline ends. The CDR3 sequence: CASSLYRNSPLHF. CDR3 in DNA: TGTGCCAGCAGTTTATATCGTAATTCACCCCTCCACTTT.

The CDR3 sequence: CASSLAGGPDTQYF. In nucleotides, the CDR3 is TGTGCCAGCAGTCTAGCGGGGGGGCCAGATACGCAGTATTTT. This chain uses TRBV6-5 with TRBJ2-3; TRBD2 aligns across 12 bases. From germline, CDR1 is MNHEY and CDR2 SVGAGI. V lost 5 bases, J lost 4 bases, and 1 base stayed unmatched. This CDR3 has 14 amino acids.

V and J are TRBV30 and TRBJ1-6; D call uncertain. In germline, CDR1 is GTSNPN, CDR2 SVGIG (reference sequence). CDR3 size: 15 residues. V lost 4 bases, J lost 7 bases, and 17 bases lay in between. The CDR3 loop reads CAWTYGRVWNSPLHF. CDR3 DNA sequence: TGTGCCTGGACTTATGGGAGAGTGTGGAATTCACCCCTCCACTTT.

The genes are TRBV7-8 and TRBJ2-7, with D possibly matching TRBD2 (6 bases). From germline, CDR1 is SGHVS and CDR2 FQNEAQ. This CDR3 region has 15 residues. Trimming took off 5 bases at V and 4 bases at J, with 18 bases between the two ends. This CDR3 is CASSPQPGREYEQYF. CDR3 nucleotides: TGTGCCAGCAGCCCCCAACCGGGACGGGAGTACGAGCAGTACTTC. The full variable domain, its missing parts supplied by reference TRBV7-8 and TRBJ2-7, is GAGVSQSPRYKVAKRGQDVALRCDPISGHVSLFWYQQALGQGPEFLTYFQNEAQLDKSGLPSDRFFAERPEGSVSTLKIQRTQQEDSAVYLCASSPQPGREYEQYFGPGTRLTVT.

The chain uses TRBV7-2 and TRBJ1-2; TRBD1 matches 11 bases. The germline gives CDR1 SGHTA, CDR2 FQGNSA. The CDR3 runs 15 residues. Trimming removed 5 bases from V and 4 bases from J; junction bases left unmatched: 6. The CDR3 is CASSPGTGGPYGYTF. The CDR3 nucleotides read TGTGCCAGCAGCCCAGGGACAGGGGGACCCTATGGCTACACCTTC. The full variable domain, with the rest looked up from reference TRBV7-2 and TRBJ1-2, is GAGVSQSPSNKVTEKGKDVELRCDPISGHTALYWYRQSLGQGLEFLIYFQGNSAPDKSGLPSDRFSAERTGGSVSTLTIQRTQQEDSAVYLCASSPGTGGPYGYTFGSGTRLTVV.

The chain combines TRBV2 with TRBJ2-7, with TRBD1 identical over 8 bases. CDR1 and CDR2 (germline): SNHLY, FYNNEI. The J segment lost 7 bases and the V segment lost 2 bases, leaving 13 bases of the junction unmatched. The CDR3 is 16 residues long. The CDR3 DNA reads TGTGCCAGCAGTGAAAGGCCCGCAGGGGGCTTGAGGGAGCAGTACTTC. Its translation: CASSERPAGGLREQYF.

The chain uses TRBV19 and TRBJ2-1, with TRBD2 identical over 10 bases. J lost 6 bases, V lost 3 bases, and 8 bases had no gene match. Germline V gene sequence: CDR1 LNHDA, CDR2 SQIVND (reference sequence). This CDR3 has 16 amino acids. The DNA of the CDR3 is TGTGCCAGTAGTATTCAGCGGGGGGGGTCGGGCAATGAGCAGTTCTTC. Translating gives CASSIQRGGSGNEQFF.

This clone was picked up a small number of times. This chain links TRBV7-9 with TRBJ1-3; D is ambiguous. CDR3 size: 16 residues. V was trimmed by 0 bases and J by 0 bases, leaving 9 bases between them. Germline assignment: CDR1 SEHNR and CDR2 FQNEAQ (reference sequence). The CDR3 loop is CASSLAGSYSGNTIYF. The CDR3 DNA reads as TGTGCCAGCAGCTTAGCGGGCAGCTACTCTGGAAACACCATATATTTT.